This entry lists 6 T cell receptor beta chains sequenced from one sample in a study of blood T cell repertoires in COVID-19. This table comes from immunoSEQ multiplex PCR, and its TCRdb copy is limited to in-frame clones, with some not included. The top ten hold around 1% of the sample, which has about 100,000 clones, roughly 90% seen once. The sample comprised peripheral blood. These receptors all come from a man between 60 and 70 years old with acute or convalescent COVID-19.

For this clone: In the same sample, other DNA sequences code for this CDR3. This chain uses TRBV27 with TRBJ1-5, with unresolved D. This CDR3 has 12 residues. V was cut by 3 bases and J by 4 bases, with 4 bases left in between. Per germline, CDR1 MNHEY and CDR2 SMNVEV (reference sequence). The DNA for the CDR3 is TGTGCCAGCAGTTTGCGTAATCAGCCCCAGCATTTT. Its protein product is CASSLRNQPQHF.

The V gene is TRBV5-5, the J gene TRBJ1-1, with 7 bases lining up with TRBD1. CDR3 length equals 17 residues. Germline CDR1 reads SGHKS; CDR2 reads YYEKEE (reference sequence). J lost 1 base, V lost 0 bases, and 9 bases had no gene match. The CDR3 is CASSLARGFEGNTEAFF. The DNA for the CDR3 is TGTGCCAGCAGCTTGGCCAGGGGGTTTGAAGGGAACACTGAAGCTTTCTTT.

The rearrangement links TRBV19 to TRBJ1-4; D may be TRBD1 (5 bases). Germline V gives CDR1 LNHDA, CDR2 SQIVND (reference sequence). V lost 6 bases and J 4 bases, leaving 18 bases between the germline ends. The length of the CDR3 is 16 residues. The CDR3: CASSLIQGVSNEKLFF. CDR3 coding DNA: TGTGCCAGTAGCCTCATCCAGGGTGTGAGTAATGAAAAACTGTTTTTT.

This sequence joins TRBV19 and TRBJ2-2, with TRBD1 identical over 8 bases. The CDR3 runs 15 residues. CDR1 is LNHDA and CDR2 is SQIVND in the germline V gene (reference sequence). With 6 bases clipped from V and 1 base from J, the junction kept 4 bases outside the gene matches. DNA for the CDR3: TGTGCCAGTAGACCCGGGACAGGGAACACCGGGGAGCTGTTTTTT. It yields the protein CASRPGTGNTGELFF.

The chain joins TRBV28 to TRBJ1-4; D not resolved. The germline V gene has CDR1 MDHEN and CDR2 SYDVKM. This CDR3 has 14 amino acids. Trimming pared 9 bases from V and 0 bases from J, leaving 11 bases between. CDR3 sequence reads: CASTEGATNEKLFF. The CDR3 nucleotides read TGTGCCAGTACCGAGGGTGCAACTAATGAAAAACTGTTTTTT.

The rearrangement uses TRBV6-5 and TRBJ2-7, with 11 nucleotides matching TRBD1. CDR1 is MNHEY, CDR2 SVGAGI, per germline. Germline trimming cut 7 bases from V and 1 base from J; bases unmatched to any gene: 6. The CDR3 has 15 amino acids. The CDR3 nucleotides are TGTGCCAGCACGTGGGGACAGGGGGGTTCCTACGAGCAGTACTTC. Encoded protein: CASTWGQGGSYEQYF.